The 31 T cell receptor beta chains below were found in one sample sequenced in a study of blood T cell repertoires in COVID-19. The table came from immunoSEQ multiplex PCR; TCRdb's copy has only in-frame clones and leaves some out. The sample holds 200,000 to 300,000 clones; about 90% are singletons and the top ten take 2.5% to 3.5%. The specimen was PBMCs or T cells enriched from blood (not recorded which). The receptors stem from a woman aged 40-49 years with acute COVID-19.

The sample holds a few counts of this clone. V and J are TRBV2 and TRBJ2-1; tentatively, D is TRBD2 (5 bases). V was trimmed by 10 bases and J by 9 bases, leaving 16 bases between them. Germline assignment: CDR1 SNHLY and CDR2 FYNNEI. The CDR3 is made up of 12 amino acids. CDR3 coding DNA: TGTGCCACATCGAGGGAAGGATTTGAGCAGTTCTTC. This encodes CATSREGFEQFF.

This clone was detected only once. This sequence joins TRBV2 and TRBJ1-2; D is perhaps TRBD1 (6 bases). The CDR3 runs 13 residues. V lost 4 bases and J 4 bases, leaving 10 bases between the germline ends. The germline gives CDR1 SNHLY, CDR2 FYNNEI. CDR3 protein: CASSGTTGYGYTF. The CDR3 coding sequence is TGTGCCAGCAGTGGTACGACAGGCTATGGCTACACCTTC.

As DNA, the CDR3 is TGTGCCTGGAGTGTAGAGCCCTTTAGCACAGATACGCAGTATTTT. As protein: CAWSVEPFSTDTQYF. V gene TRBV30 combines with J gene TRBJ2-3, with D unclear. The CDR3 length is 15 residues. Between the trimmed V and J ends, which lost 0 bases and 0 bases, there was a span of 10 bases. CDR1 is GTSNPN, CDR2 SVGIG, per germline (reference sequence).

This chain links TRBV19 with TRBJ2-7; 11 positions agree with TRBD2. The CDR3 has 16 residues. Germline V gene data show CDR1 as LNHDA and CDR2 as SQIVND (reference sequence). With 1 base clipped from V and 4 bases from J, the junction kept 6 bases outside the gene matches. The DNA of the CDR3 is TGTGCCAGTAGTATAGCCACTAGCGGGAGTAATTACGAGCAGTACTTC. It is translated as CASSIATSGSNYEQYF.

The rearrangement links TRBV29-1 to TRBJ2-1, with a possible D match to TRBD2 (6 bases). The CDR3 spans 16 residues. V lost 0 bases and J lost 5, with 17 bases in between. CDR1 is SQVTM, CDR2 ANQGSEA, per germline. The CDR3 here is CSVEDLRRGSNNEQFF. CDR3 DNA sequence: TGCAGCGTTGAAGATCTAAGGAGGGGCAGCAACAATGAGCAGTTCTTC.

The rearrangement uses TRBV2 and TRBJ2-7, with D possibly matching TRBD1 (5 bases). CDR3 length: 12 residues. The V and J ends lost 0 bases and 11 bases respectively, with 11 bases between them. Germline V gene sequence: CDR1 SNHLY, CDR2 FYNNEI. The CDR3 reads CASSEALRGEYF. The CDR3 DNA is TGTGCCAGCAGTGAAGCGCTAAGGGGCGAGTACTTC.

The chain has TRBV7-4 and TRBJ1-4; 7 bases are shared with TRBD1. The CDR3 has 15 amino acids. V lost 0 bases and J lost 7; bases outside the gene matches: 5. Germline V gives CDR1 SGHVT, CDR2 SQSDAQ. In DNA form, the CDR3 reads TGTGCCAGCAGCTTAGCGACAGGGAGACGTGAAAAACTGTTTTTT. This gives the protein CASSLATGRREKLFF. The full variable domain, completed using reference TRBV7-4 and TRBJ1-4, is GAGVSQSPRYKVAKRGRDVALRCDSISGHVTLYWYRQTLGQGSEVLTYSQSDAQRDKSGRPSGRFSAERPERSVSTLKIQRTEQGDSAVYLCASSLATGRREKLFFGSGTQLSVL.

The J gene is TRBJ1-5, the V gene TRBV20-1; D is perhaps TRBD1 (5 bases). The CDR3 totals 15 residues. CDR1 is DFQATT, CDR2 SNEGSKA, per germline (reference sequence). Between the trimmed V and J ends, which lost 3 bases and 5 bases, there was a span of 17 bases. This chain's CDR3 is CSASRYRGGYQPQHF. CDR3 DNA sequence: TGCAGTGCTAGTAGGTATAGGGGAGGGTATCAGCCCCAGCATTTT.

The chain couples TRBV5-1 to TRBJ2-1; the match to TRBD2 covers 11 bases. CDR1 is SGHRS, CDR2 YFSETQ, per germline. V shed 3 bases, J shed 4 bases, and the junction held 3 bases outside the gene matches. The CDR3 is 15 amino acids. The CDR3 coding sequence is TGCGCCAGCAGCTCCTCTAGCGGGAGGTACAATGAGCAGTTCTTC. It encodes CASSSSSGRYNEQFF.

This clone was counted a single time. Other DNA sequences in the sample encode the same CDR3. The chain employs TRBV4-1 and TRBJ1-1, with D uncertain. This CDR3 is 14 amino acids long. The ends were cut back, 0 bases at V and 2 bases at J, with 7 bases in the middle. The germline V gene has CDR1 MGHRA and CDR2 YSYEKL. DNA for the CDR3: TGCGCCAGCAGCCAAGATAGCCCAAACACTGAAGCTTTCTTT. Its translation is CASSQDSPNTEAFF.

V gene TRBV11-3 combines with J gene TRBJ2-1; unclear D gene. V lost 8 bases and J lost 0, with 11 bases in between. The CDR3 covers 14 residues. Germline CDR1 is SGHNT and CDR2 is YENEEA. The CDR3 region has the DNA TGTGCCAGCTCCACATTGGCCTCCTACAATGAGCAGTTCTTC. Translating gives CASSTLASYNEQFF.

The genes are TRBV28 and TRBJ2-7; the D gene is possibly TRBD2 (5 bases). This CDR3 region has 12 residues. Germline CDR1 is MDHEN and CDR2 is SYDVKM. With 5 bases removed from V and 6 bases from J, the gap between germline ends came to 11 bases. The DNA for the CDR3 is TGTGCCAGCAGTAACCCTAGCTCCGAGCAGTACTTC. Protein product: CASSNPSSEQYF. The whole variable domain, remainder taken from reference TRBV28 and TRBJ2-7, is DVKVTQSSRYLVKRTGEKVFLECVQDMDHENMFWYRQDPGLGLRLIYFSYDVKMKEKGDIPEGYSVSREKKERFSLILESASTNQTSMYLCASSNPSSEQYFGPGTRLTVT.

The V call is TRBV10-3, the J call TRBJ2-7; tentatively, D is TRBD1 (6 bases). The CDR3 totals 13 residues. V lost 7 bases and J 0 bases, leaving 10 bases between the germline ends. Germline assignment: CDR1 ENHRY and CDR2 SYGVKD. CDR3: CAIKAGVSYEQYF. The DNA of the CDR3 is TGTGCCATCAAGGCAGGGGTCTCCTACGAGCAGTACTTC.

The genes are TRBV7-2 and TRBJ2-1; 10 bases match TRBD2. The CDR3 extends over 16 amino acids. Trimming removed 5 bases from V and 3 bases from J; junction bases left unmatched: 7. Germline assignment: CDR1 SGHTA and CDR2 FQGNSA. In nucleotides, the CDR3 is TGTGCCAGCAGCCCCAGAGCGGGGGGGGTCTACAATGAGCAGTTCTTC. This encodes CASSPRAGGVYNEQFF. The whole variable domain, remainder taken from reference TRBV7-2 and TRBJ2-1, is GAGVSQSPSNKVTEKGKDVELRCDPISGHTALYWYRQSLGQGLEFLIYFQGNSAPDKSGLPSDRFSAERTGGSVSTLTIQRTQQEDSAVYLCASSPRAGGVYNEQFFGPGTRLTVL.

V gene TRBV6-5 combines with J gene TRBJ1-5; 10 nucleotides match TRBD1. The CDR3 is 15 amino acids. Germline CDR1 is MNHEY and CDR2 is SVGAGI. J was trimmed by 5 bases and V by 6 bases; bases with no gene match: 7. The CDR3 DNA is TGTGCCAGCAGACCCTTAGACAGGGGGCATCAGCCCCAGCATTTT. It yields the protein CASRPLDRGHQPQHF.

The genes are TRBV27 and TRBJ1-2, with D maybe TRBD1 (5 bases). Germline V gene lookup returns CDR1 MNHEY and CDR2 SMNVEV (reference sequence). CDR3 size: 17 residues. Trimming took 5 bases from V and 0 from J, leaving 19 bases between them. CDR3 nucleotides: TGTGCCAGCAGTCACCTGGGGGGGGAAATATCTAACTATGGCTACACCTTC. Translation: CASSHLGGEISNYGYTF.

This rearrangement joins TRBV11-3 to TRBJ2-1; 8 nucleotides line up with TRBD2. The CDR3 contains 18 residues. Trimming cost V 0 bases and J 4 bases; bases outside gene matches: 11. Germline CDR1 is SGHNT and CDR2 is YENEEA. The CDR3 spells CASSLEGLALEGYNEQFF. The CDR3 bases are TGTGCCAGCAGCTTAGAAGGACTAGCCTTGGAGGGTTACAATGAGCAGTTCTTC.

This clone was seen just once. The rearrangement uses TRBV2 and TRBJ2-7, with D perhaps TRBD2 (6 bases). Germline V gives CDR1 SNHLY, CDR2 FYNNEI. This CDR3 spans 14 amino acids. Trimming pared 7 bases from V and 4 bases from J, leaving 17 bases between. The CDR3 loop reads CASNGGLIRYEQYF. CDR3 DNA sequence: TGTGCCAGCAACGGAGGGCTAATTAGGTACGAGCAGTACTTC. The variable domain in full, completed from reference TRBV2 and TRBJ2-7, reads EPEVTQTPSHQVTQMGQEVILRCVPISNHLYFYWYRQILGQKVEFLVSFYNNEISEKSEIFDDQFSVERPDGSNFTLKIRSTKLEDSAMYFCASNGGLIRYEQYFGPGTRLTVT.

The genes are TRBV15 and TRBJ2-1; 7 positions match TRBD2. CDR1 is LNHNV, CDR2 YYDKDF, per germline (reference sequence). With 5 bases clipped from V and 7 bases from J, the junction kept 17 bases outside the gene matches. The CDR3 consists of 17 residues. CDR3 amino acids: CATSLRPSGRAGNEQFF. The CDR3 nucleotides read TGTGCCACCAGCCTACGCCCGTCGGGGAGGGCGGGGAATGAGCAGTTCTTC.

This chain uses TRBV30 with TRBJ1-1; 9 bases map to TRBD1. CDR1 and CDR2 from the germline V gene are GTSNPN and SVGIG (reference sequence). V shed 4 bases, J shed 2 bases, and the junction held 8 bases outside the gene matches. This CDR3 comprises 15 residues. The CDR3 sequence is CAWMRMGQGNTEAFF. The CDR3 nucleotides read TGTGCCTGGATGAGAATGGGACAGGGAAACACTGAAGCTTTCTTT. The full variable domain, in which reference TRBV30 and TRBJ1-1 provide the parts outside the CDR3, is SQTIHQWPATLVQPVGSPLSLECTVEGTSNPNLYWYRQAAGRGLQLLFYSVGIGQISSEVPQNLSASRPQDRQFILSSKKLLLSDSGFYLCAWMRMGQGNTEAFFGQGTRLTVV.

The chain is built from TRBV5-1 and TRBJ1-4; weak D call: TRBD1 (6 bases). V was clipped by 4 bases and J by 7 bases, with 14 bases between them. The germline V gene has CDR1 SGHRS and CDR2 YFSETQ. This CDR3 is 14 amino acids long. The CDR3 sequence: CASSPGGEGEKLFF. In nucleotides, the CDR3 is TGCGCCAGCAGCCCTGGGGGCGAGGGTGAAAAACTGTTTTTT.

J is TRBJ1-3 and V is TRBV6-5, with D hard to call. The V gene lost 11 bases and the J gene lost 4 bases, with 12 bases spanning the gap. Germline V gene data show CDR1 as MNHEY and CDR2 as SVGAGI. This CDR3 spans 12 amino acids. CDR3 protein: CAVKTPGNTIYF. The CDR3 DNA sequence: TGTGCCGTCAAGACTCCGGGAAACACCATATATTTT.

The V gene is TRBV3-1 (or the pseudogene TRBV3-2), the J gene TRBJ1-5; 7 nucleotides align to TRBD1. Germline values: CDR1 LGHDT, CDR2 YNNKEL (reference sequence). J gave up 5 bases and V 4 bases, and 2 bases lay outside the gene matches. The CDR3 has 13 amino acids. The CDR3 coding sequence is TGTGCCAGCAGCCGTGACAGGGATCAGCCCCAGCATTTT. Amino acids: CASSRDRDQPQHF.

This clone was recorded a few times. The chain couples TRBV12-3 or TRBV12-4 to TRBJ1-2; perhaps TRBD1 as D (5 bases). CDR3 length: 13 amino acids. The V and J ends lost 5 bases and 7 bases respectively, with 14 bases between them. The CDR3 loop is CASSPSGPFGYTF. The CDR3 coding sequence is TGTGCCAGCAGTCCCTCAGGGCCGTTTGGCTACACCTTC.

This clone was seen only a few times. This chain uses TRBV19 with TRBJ2-6, with TRBD1 identical over 10 bases. Germline loops: CDR1 LNHDA, CDR2 SQIVND (reference sequence). Trimming at V came to 7 bases and at J to 4 bases, leaving 13 bases not matched to a gene. The CDR3 loop spans 18 amino acids. CDR3: CASTGTGAQRAGANVLTF. CDR3 in DNA: TGTGCCAGTACCGGGACAGGGGCCCAAAGGGCGGGGGCCAACGTCCTGACTTTC.

The chain links TRBV9 to TRBJ2-2; 7 bases agree with TRBD1. Germline CDR1 is SGDLS and CDR2 is YYNGEE. The CDR3 runs to 15 residues. V gave up 4 bases and J gave up 4 bases; unmatched junction bases: 7. CDR3 nucleotides: TGTGCCAGCAGCCCTCGACAGGGTGGCACCGGGGAGCTGTTTTTT. Translated, it gives CASSPRQGGTGELFF.

This chain's CDR3 is CASSQDGTAEKLFF. CDR3 sequence (DNA): TGTGCCAGCAGCCAAGACGGGACAGCTGAAAAACTGTTTTTT. V gene TRBV3-1 (or the pseudogene TRBV3-2) combines with J gene TRBJ1-4; 7 bases agree with TRBD1. This CDR3 region has 14 residues. CDR1 LGHDT and CDR2 YNNKEL come from the germline V gene (reference sequence). V trimming: 0 bases; J trimming: 7 bases; junction bases outside the gene matches: 2.

The genes are TRBV3-1 (or the pseudogene TRBV3-2) and TRBJ2-1; 9 nucleotides align to TRBD2. Unmatched junction bases numbered 6, after V lost 0 bases and J lost 6 bases. The CDR3 is 16 residues long. Germline V CDR1 and CDR2: LGHDT, YNNKEL (reference sequence). This CDR3 reads CASSQEGLAIGNEQFF. As DNA, the CDR3 is TGTGCCAGCAGCCAAGAGGGACTAGCAATTGGCAATGAGCAGTTCTTC.

The genes are TRBV5-8 and TRBJ2-2, with TRBD2 matching over 13 bases. The CDR3 is 17 amino acids. The ends lost 1 base at V and 5 bases at J; junction bases unmatched: 5. CDR1 and CDR2 (germline): SGHTS, YDEGEE. The CDR3 is CASSLTSGRATTGELFF. The CDR3 bases are TGTGCCAGCAGCTTGACTAGCGGGAGGGCCACGACCGGGGAGCTGTTTTTT. Full variable domain (outside the CDR3, taken from reference TRBV5-8 and TRBJ2-2): EAGVTQSPTHLIKTRGQQATLRCSPISGHTSVYWYQQALGLGLQFLLWYDEGEERNRGNFPPRFSGRQFPNYSSELNVNALELEDSALYLCASSLTSGRATTGELFFGEGSRLTVL.

V and J are TRBV19 and TRBJ1-5, with TRBD1 identical over 10 bases. The CDR3 extends over 16 amino acids. Germline assignment: CDR1 LNHDA and CDR2 SQIVND (reference sequence). Germline trimming cut 10 bases from V and 0 bases from J; bases unmatched to any gene: 9. The CDR3 region has the DNA TGTGCCACCAAGGACAGGGGGATTCGTAGCAATCAGCCCCAGCATTTT. This encodes CATKDRGIRSNQPQHF.

This chain uses TRBV3-1 (or the pseudogene TRBV3-2) with TRBJ2-2; D may be TRBD2 (5 bases). The CDR3 contains 17 residues. Germline CDR1 reads LGHDT; CDR2 reads YNNKEL (reference sequence). Trimming removed 0 bases at V and 0 bases at J, with 11 bases between. The CDR3 is CASSQDLASTNTGELFF. CDR3 in DNA: TGTGCCAGCAGCCAAGATTTAGCTAGCACGAACACCGGGGAGCTGTTTTTT.